Sequencing of this T cell receptor (beta chain) was carried out in a study of blood T cell repertoires in COVID-19. V was shortened by 4 bases and J by 4 bases, with 16 bases between the two germline ends. Germline V gene data show CDR1 as ENHRY and CDR2 as SYGVKD. The CDR3 runs 15 residues. In the authors' methods: Cell counts per sample came from amplifying reference gene primers. Method: immunoSEQ multiplex PCR; TCRdb's copy keeps in-frame clones and lacks some. The DNA was the basis for D and trimming; V, J and clone size are from that table. The table includes under 80,000 clones, roughly 92% detected once.

The material sequenced was peripheral blood. J is TRBJ1-1 and V is TRBV10-3; the D gene is possibly TRBD1 (6 bases). This clonotype originated in a human donor in a cohort sampled during active COVID-19. The CDR3 DNA is TGTGCCATCAGTGGGGCAGGCGCCAGGGGCACTGAAGCTTTCTTT. It translates to CAISGAGARGTEAFF.